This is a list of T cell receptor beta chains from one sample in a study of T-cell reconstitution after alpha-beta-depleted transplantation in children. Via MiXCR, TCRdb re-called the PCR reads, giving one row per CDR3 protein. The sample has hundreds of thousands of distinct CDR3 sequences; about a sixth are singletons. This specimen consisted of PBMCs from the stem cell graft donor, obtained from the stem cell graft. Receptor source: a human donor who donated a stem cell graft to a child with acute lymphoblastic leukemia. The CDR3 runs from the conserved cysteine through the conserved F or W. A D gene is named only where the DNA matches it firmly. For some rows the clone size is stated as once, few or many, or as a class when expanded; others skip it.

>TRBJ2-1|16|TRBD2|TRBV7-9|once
CASSDLAESSYNEQFF
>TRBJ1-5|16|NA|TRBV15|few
CATSRDRGRGDQPQHF
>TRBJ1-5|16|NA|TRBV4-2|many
CASSQVSAVIDQPQHF
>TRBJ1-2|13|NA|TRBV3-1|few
CASSSGTVQGYTF
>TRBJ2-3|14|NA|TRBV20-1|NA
CSASGSRNTDTQYF
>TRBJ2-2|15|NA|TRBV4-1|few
CASRSRDENTGELFF
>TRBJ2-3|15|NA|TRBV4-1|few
CASSYGGPSTDTQYF
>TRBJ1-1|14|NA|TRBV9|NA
CASSVGGWNTEAFF
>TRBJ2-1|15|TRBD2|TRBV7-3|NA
CASSTGLAGVNEQFF
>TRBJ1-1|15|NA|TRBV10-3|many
CAISESGRKNTEAFF
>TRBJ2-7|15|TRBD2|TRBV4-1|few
CASSQLAVSSYEQYF
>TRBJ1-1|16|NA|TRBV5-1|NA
CASSLVGNLAGTEAFF
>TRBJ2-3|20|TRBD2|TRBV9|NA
CASSVAGDDRREGLTDTQYF
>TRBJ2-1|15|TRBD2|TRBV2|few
CASSSGTSNYNEQFF
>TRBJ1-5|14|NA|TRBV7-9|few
CASSFPGPGQPQHF
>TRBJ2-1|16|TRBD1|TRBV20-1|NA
CSAPEVLGQGNNEQFF
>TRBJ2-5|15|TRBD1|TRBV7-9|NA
CASSFITGARETQYF
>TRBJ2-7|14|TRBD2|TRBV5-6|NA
CASSSGTSGNEQYF
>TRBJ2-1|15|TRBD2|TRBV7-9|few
CASSRLAGGPDEQFF
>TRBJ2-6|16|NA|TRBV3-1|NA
CASSQGVQALSGLLTF
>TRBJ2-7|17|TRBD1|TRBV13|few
CASSLRDRVEALYEQYF
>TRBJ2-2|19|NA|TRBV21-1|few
CASSKFRGVTSGVAGELFF
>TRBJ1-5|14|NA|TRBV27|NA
CASCRRSTDQPQHF
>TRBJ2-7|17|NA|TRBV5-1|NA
CASSLDGSGALTREQYF
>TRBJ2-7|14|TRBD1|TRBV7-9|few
CASSFGNRGYEQYF
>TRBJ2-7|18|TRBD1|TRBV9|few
CASSPRDRVLGDTYEQYF
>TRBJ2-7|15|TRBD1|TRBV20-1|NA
CSAYPGDRASYEQYF
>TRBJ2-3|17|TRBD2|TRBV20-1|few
CSARDGVAGGARDTQYF
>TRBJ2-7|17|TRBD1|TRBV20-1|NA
CSARDKESAGGLSGGYF
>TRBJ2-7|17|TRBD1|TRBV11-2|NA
CASSVNLYRDRGREQYF